Ten or more counts support the clone carrying this TCR beta chain. V was clipped by 4 bases and J by 3 bases; unmatched bases: 3. Germline V lookup: CDR1 SGHRS, CDR2 YFSETQ. This CDR3 comprises 14 residues. Each CDR3 protein gets one entry after TCRdb re-called the 5' RACE reads with MiXCR. This table has nearly 70,000 distinct CDR3 sequences, just over 6.5% appearing once. This sample was taken from a study of T cells after yellow fever vaccination. The sample in question was CD8+ T cells sorted from PBMCs, obtained approximately 40 days after the first yellow fever vaccination. The sequence was collected from a man between 18 and 35 years old who received the YFV17D yellow fever vaccine. The chain is built from TRBV5-1 and TRBJ1-1, with 10 positions matching TRBD1. The CDR3 sequence: CASSVDRGDTEAFF. The CDR3 DNA sequence: TGCGCCAGCAGCGTGGACAGGGGGGACACTGAAGCTTTCTTT.